The T cell receptor (beta chain) under discussion was sequenced for a study of CD8 T cells in Susac syndrome. With random hexamers, reverse transcription was performed on about 0.45 to 1 ug of RNA. Amplification of TCR beta CDR3 used immunoSEQ multiplex PCR across 54 Vbeta and 13 Jbeta. Each CDR3 protein is one row after TCRdb ran MiXCR on the immunoSEQ multiplex PCR reads. Of roughly 190,000 distinct CDR3 sequences listed, around 90% are singletons. This clonotype was counted once. Definite or probable Susac syndrome was diagnosed using recently defined diagnostic criteria. Unmatched junction bases numbered 8, after V lost 3 bases and J lost 3 bases. The CDR3 totals 15 residues. Per the germline V gene, CDR1 is MNHNS and CDR2 is SASEGT.

Sequenced sample: CD4+ T cells from PBMCs. The chain joins TRBV6-1 to TRBJ2-7; 7 nucleotides agree with TRBD1. This sequence was found in a human donor with Susac syndrome. CDR3 DNA: TGTGCCAGCAGTGAGACAGGGCAAATGGGCTACGAGCAGTACTTC. This sequence encodes CASSETGQMGYEQYF.